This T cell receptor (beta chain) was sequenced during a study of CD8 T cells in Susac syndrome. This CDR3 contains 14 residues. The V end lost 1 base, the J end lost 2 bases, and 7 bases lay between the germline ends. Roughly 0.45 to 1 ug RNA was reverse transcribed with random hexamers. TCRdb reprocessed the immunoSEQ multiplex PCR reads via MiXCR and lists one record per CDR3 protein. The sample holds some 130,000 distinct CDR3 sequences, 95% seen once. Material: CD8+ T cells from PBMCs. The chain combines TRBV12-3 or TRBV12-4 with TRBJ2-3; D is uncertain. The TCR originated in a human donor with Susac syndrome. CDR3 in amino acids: CASSLVGATDTQYF. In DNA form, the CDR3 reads TGTGCCAGCAGTTTAGTTGGCGCCACAGATACGCAGTATTTT.